This T cell receptor (beta chain) was documented in a study of beta chain features in type 1 diabetes. Study as a whole: Patients did not differ from healthy donors in age, gender or cell yield. Study-wide points: Shorter TCRB CDR3s, moderately but significantly so, were found in Type 1 diabetes patients in all four CD4+ subsets. Insertion counts at VDJ junctions were lower in type 1 diabetes patients, who also showed more deletions there.

This clone was found a few times. Antigen unknown. Germline CDR1 reads SGHAT; CDR2 reads FQNNGV. Between the trimmed V and J ends, which lost 1 base and 10 bases, there was a span of 11 bases. The CDR3 contains 13 residues. Expressed TCRB transcripts were sequenced, since all the RNA that had been isolated was reverse transcribed. Method: immunoSEQ multiplex PCR; TCRdb's copy keeps in-frame clones and lacks some. The sample holds over 650,000 clones; around an eighth are singletons and the top ten take roughly 0.04%. Blood was drawn once from each donor into heparinised tubes. The draws averaged about 120 mL.

The sequence was collected from a man aged 18 to 29 with type 1 diabetes. The V call is TRBV11-2, the J call TRBJ2-1, with D possibly TRBD2 on 5 matching bases. Material: naive CD4+ T cells from blood. This CDR3 reads CASSLVREHEQFF. CDR3 DNA: TGTGCCAGCAGCTTAGTTAGGGAGCACGAGCAGTTCTTC.